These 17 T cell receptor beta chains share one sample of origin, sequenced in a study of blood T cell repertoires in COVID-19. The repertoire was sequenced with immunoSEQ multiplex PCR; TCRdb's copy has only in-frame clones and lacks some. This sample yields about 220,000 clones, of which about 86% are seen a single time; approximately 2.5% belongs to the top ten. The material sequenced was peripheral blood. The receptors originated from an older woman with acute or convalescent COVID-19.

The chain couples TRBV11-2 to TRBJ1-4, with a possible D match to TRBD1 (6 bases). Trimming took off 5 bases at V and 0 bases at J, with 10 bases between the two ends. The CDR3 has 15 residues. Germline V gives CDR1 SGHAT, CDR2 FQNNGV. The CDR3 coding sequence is TGTGCCAGCAGCGGCACAGGGACAACTAATGAAAAACTGTTTTTT. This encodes CASSGTGTTNEKLFF.

CDR3 sequence reads: CASSLQALAASTEAFF. CDR3 in DNA: TGTGCCAGCAGCCTTCAGGCCTTGGCCGCAAGCACTGAAGCTTTCTTT. J is TRBJ1-1 and V is TRBV5-8; D call uncertain. Germline CDR1 and CDR2: SGHTS and YDEGEE. There are 16 residues in the CDR3. The germline V and J ends were trimmed by 4 bases and 4 bases, with 20 bases remaining between them.

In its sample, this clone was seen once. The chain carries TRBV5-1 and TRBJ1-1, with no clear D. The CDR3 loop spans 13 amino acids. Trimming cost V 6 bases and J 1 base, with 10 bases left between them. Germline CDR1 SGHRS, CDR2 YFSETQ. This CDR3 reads CASNSGANTEAFF. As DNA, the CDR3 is TGCGCCAGCAATTCCGGAGCGAACACTGAAGCTTTCTTT.

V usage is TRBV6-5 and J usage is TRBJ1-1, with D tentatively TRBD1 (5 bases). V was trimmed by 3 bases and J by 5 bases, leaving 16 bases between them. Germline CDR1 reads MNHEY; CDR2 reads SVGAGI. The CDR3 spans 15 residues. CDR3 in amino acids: CASSYFGGVVTEAFF. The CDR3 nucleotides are TGTGCCAGCAGTTATTTCGGAGGGGTTGTGACTGAAGCTTTCTTT.

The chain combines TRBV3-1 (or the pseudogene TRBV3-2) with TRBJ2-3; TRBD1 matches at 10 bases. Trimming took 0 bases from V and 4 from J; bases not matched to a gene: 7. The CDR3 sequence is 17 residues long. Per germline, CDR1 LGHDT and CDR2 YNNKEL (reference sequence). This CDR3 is CASSQDRGTGVPDTQYF. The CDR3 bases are TGTGCCAGCAGCCAAGACCGGGGGACAGGGGTCCCAGATACGCAGTATTTT.

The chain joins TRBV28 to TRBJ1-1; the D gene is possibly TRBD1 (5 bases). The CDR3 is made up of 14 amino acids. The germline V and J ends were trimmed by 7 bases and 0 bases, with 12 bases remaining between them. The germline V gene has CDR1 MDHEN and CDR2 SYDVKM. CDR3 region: CASIERGMNTEAFF. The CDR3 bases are TGTGCCAGCATAGAAAGGGGTATGAACACTGAAGCTTTCTTT.

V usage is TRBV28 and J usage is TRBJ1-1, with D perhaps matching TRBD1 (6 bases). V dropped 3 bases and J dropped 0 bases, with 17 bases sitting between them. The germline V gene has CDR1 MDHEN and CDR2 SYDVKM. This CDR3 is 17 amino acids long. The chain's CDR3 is CASSLDRLGAMNTEAFF. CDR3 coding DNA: TGTGCCAGCAGTTTGGACAGATTGGGGGCCATGAACACTGAAGCTTTCTTT.

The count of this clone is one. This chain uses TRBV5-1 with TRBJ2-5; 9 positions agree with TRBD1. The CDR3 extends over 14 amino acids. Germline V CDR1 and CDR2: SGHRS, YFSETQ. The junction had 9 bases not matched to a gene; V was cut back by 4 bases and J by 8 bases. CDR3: CASSKDRGTVTQYF. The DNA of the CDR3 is TGCGCCAGCAGCAAGGACAGGGGAACGGTTACCCAGTACTTC.

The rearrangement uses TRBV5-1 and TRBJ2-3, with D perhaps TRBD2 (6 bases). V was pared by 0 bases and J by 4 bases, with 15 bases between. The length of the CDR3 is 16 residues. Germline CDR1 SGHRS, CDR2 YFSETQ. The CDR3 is CASSLALGGWPDTQYF. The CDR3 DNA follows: TGCGCCAGCAGCTTGGCCCTGGGAGGATGGCCAGATACGCAGTATTTT.

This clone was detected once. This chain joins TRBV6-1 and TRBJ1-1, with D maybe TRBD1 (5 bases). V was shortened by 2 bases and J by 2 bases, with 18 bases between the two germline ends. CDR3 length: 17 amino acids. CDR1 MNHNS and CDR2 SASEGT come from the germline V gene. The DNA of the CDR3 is TGTGCCAGCAGTGAATTCTCAAAACAGGCCTTTAACACTGAAGCTTTCTTT. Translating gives CASSEFSKQAFNTEAFF.

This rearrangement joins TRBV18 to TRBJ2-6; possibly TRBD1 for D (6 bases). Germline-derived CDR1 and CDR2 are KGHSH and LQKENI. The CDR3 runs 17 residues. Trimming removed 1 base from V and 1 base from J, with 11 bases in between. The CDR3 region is CASSPRGQISGANVLTF. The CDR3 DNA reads TGTGCCAGCTCACCACGGGGACAAATATCTGGGGCCAACGTCCTGACTTTC.

The CDR3 DNA sequence: TGTGCCTGGAGGTCTCAGGGGATTCGTAATACGCAGTATTTT. Translating gives CAWRSQGIRNTQYF. The chain couples TRBV30 to TRBJ2-3; weak D call: TRBD1 (6 bases). Trimming left V 3 bases short and J 7 bases short, with 17 bases between. The CDR3 loop spans 14 amino acids. From germline, CDR1 is GTSNPN and CDR2 SVGIG (reference sequence).

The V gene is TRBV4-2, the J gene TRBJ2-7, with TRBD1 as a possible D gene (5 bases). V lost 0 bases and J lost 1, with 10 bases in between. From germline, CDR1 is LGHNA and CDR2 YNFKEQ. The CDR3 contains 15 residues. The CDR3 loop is CASSQEQAKSYEQYF. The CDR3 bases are TGTGCCAGCAGCCAAGAACAGGCGAAGTCCTACGAGCAGTACTTC.

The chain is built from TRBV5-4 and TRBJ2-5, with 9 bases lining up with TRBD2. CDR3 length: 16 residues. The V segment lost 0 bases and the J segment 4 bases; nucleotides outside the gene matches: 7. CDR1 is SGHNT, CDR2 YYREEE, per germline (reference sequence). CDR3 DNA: TGTGCCAGCAGCTTGGGCGGGGGGGCCCCCGGAGAGACCCAGTACTTC. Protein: CASSLGGGAPGETQYF.

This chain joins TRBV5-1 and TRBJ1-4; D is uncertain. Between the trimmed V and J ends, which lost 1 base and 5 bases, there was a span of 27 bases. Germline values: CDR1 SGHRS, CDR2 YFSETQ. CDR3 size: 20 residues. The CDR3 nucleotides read TGCGCCAGCAGCTTGTATGGAGACGGAGCCCGCACCGGGAGGAATGAAAAACTGTTTTTT. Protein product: CASSLYGDGARTGRNEKLFF.

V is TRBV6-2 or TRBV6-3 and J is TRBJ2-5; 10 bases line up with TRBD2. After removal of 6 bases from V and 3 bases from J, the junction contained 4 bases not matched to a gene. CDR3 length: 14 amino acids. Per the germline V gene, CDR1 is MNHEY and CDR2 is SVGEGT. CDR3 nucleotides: TGTGCCAGCAGATACCTAGCGGGGGAAGAGACCCAGTACTTC. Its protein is CASRYLAGEETQYF.

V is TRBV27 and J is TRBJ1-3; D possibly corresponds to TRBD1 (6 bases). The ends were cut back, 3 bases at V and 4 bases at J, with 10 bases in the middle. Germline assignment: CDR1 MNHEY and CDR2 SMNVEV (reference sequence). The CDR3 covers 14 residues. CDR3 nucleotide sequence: TGTGCCAGCAGTTTGACAGGAACAGGAAACACCATATATTTT. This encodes CASSLTGTGNTIYF.